The T cell receptor beta chain under discussion was sequenced for a study of tumor and adjacent non-tumor tissue in lung cancer. The CDR3 totals 13 residues. Germline CDR1 is SEHNR and CDR2 is FQNEAQ (reference sequence). TCRbeta libraries were built with three rounds of nested PCR, modified from ARM-PCR. MiXCR, applied by TCRdb to the multiplex PCR reads, yields one record per CDR3 protein. The data show about 80,000 distinct CDR3 sequences, over 60% seen once. The template was RNA from unsorted bulk tissue. The clonotype originates from a woman in her thirties or forties with non-small cell lung cancer. The chain carries TRBV7-9 and TRBJ2-5; 7 nucleotides line up with TRBD2. Input material: lung tumor tissue. CDR3 amino acids: CAGGQDVTETQYF. The CDR3, as DNA: TGTGCGGGAGGGCAGGACGTGACTGAGACCCAGTACTTC.